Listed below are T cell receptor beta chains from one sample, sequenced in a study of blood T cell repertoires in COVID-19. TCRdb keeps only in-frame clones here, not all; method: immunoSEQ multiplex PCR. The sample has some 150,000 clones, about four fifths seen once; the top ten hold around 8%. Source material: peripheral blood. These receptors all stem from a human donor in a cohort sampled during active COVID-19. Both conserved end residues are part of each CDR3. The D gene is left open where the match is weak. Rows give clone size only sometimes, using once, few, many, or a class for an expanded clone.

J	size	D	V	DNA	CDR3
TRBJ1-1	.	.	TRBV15	TGTGCCACCAGCAGAGATTCGGTAGCTTTCTTT	CATSRDSVAFF
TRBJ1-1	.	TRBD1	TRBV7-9	TGTGCCAGCAGCCTCGGGACAGGGGAGGGTGGAGCTTTCTTT	CASSLGTGEGGAFF
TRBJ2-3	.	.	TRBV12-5	TGTGCTAGTGGTATAACAGATACGCAGTATTTT	CASGITDTQYF
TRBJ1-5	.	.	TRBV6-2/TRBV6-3	TGTGCCAGCAGTTGGGCGGGGCAGCCCCAGCATTTT	CASSWAGQPQHF
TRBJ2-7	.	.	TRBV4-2	TGTGCCAGCAGCCAAGATTACGAGCAGTACTTC	CASSQDYEQYF
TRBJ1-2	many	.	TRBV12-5	TGTGCTAGTGGTCACTCTAACTATGGCTACACCTTC	CASGHSNYGYTF
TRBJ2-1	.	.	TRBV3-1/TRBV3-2	TGTGCCAGCAGCCAAGATCCAGGCGTCTTCTACAATGAGCAGTTCTTC	CASSQDPGVFYNEQFF
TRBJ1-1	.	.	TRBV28	TGTGCCAGCAGCCCGAGGATGAACACTGAAGCTTTCTTT	CASSPRMNTEAFF
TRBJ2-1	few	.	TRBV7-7	TGTGCTAGCAGCTTGACAGACCTCAATGAGCAGTTCTTC	CASSLTDLNEQFF
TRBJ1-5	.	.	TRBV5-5	TGTGCCAGCAGCTTGGGGGCAGCTAGCAATCAGCCCCAGCATTTT	CASSLGAASNQPQHF
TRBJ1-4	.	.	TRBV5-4	TGTGCCAGCAGCTTGGGACAGACTAATGAAAAACTGTTTTTT	CASSLGQTNEKLFF
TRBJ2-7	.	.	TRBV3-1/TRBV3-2	TGTGCCAGCAGCCAATCGAGCCTATTCGAGCAGTACTTC	CASSQSSLFEQYF
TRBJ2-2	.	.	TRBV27	TGTGCCAGCACAATCTTCGGGGTTGGGGGCATCGGGGAGCTGTTTTTT	CASTIFGVGGIGELFF
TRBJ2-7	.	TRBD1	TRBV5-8	TGTGCCAGCAGCTTGGAGTGGGACAGGGCCTACGAGCAGTACTTC	CASSLEWDRAYEQYF
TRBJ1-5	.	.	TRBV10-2	TGCGCCAGCAGGCCGGACAGCCATAATCAGCCCCAGCATTTT	CASRPDSHNQPQHF
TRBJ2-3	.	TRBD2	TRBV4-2	TGTGCCAGCAGCCAAGCGGGGGGGCGAATCACAGATACGCAGTATTTT	CASSQAGGRITDTQYF
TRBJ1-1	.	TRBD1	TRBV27	TGTGCCAGCAGTCCGTACAGGGGTATGAACACTGAAGCTTTCTTT	CASSPYRGMNTEAFF
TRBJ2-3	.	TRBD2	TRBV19	TGTGCCAGTAGTATAGATCTATCGGGACTAGCGGGGGGCTCGAATACGCAGTATTTT	CASSIDLSGLAGGSNTQYF
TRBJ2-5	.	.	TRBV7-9	TGTGCCAGCAGCTTCCAGGGCCGGCATGGAGAGACCCAGTACTTC	CASSFQGRHGETQYF
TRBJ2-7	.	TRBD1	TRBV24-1	TGTGCCACCAGTGATCAGACAGGGAGCTACGAGCAGTACTTC	CATSDQTGSYEQYF
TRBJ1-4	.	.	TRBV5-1	TGCGCCAGCACGCTCAGGCCTACCTTTGCAACTAATGAAAAACTGTTTTTT	CASTLRPTFATNEKLFF
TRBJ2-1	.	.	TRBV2	TGTGCCAGCAGTTCGGACAAGGTCCTCTTC	CASSSDKVLF
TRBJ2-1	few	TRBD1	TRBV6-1	TGTGCCAGCAGTGAGGACAGGGGGGGATCCTACAATGAGCAGTTCTTC	CASSEDRGGSYNEQFF
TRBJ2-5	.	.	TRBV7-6	TGTGCCAGCAGCTCAACGGGGACACTATCCCAAGAGACCCAGTACTTC	CASSSTGTLSQETQYF
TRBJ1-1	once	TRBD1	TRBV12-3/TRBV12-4	TGTGCCAGCACCTTGGACAGGGGCACTGAAGCTTTCTTT	CASTLDRGTEAFF
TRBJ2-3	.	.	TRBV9	TGTGCCAGCAGCAAGGCAGGGGCACCCACAGATACGCAGTATTTT	CASSKAGAPTDTQYF
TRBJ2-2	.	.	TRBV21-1	TGTGCCAGCAGCAGCGGGACAGGGAGATCGAACACCGGGGAGCTGTTTTTT	CASSSGTGRSNTGELFF
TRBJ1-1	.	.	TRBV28	TGTGCCAGCACTCCAGACAGCCTTCTTTACACTGAAGCTTTCTTT	CASTPDSLLYTEAFF
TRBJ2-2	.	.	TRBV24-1	TGTGCCACCAGTTCGGTACAGGGAACCGGGGAGCTGTTTTTT	CATSSVQGTGELFF
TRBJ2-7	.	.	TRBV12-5	TGTGCTAGTGGTTTGGCCCCCTGGGGACATCCCTACGAGCAGTACTTC	CASGLAPWGHPYEQYF
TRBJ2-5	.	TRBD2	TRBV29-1	TGCAGCGTTGAACTAGCGGCAAAGACCCAGTACTTC	CSVELAAKTQYF
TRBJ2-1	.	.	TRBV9	TGTGCCAGCAGCGTAGTTTATACGGGGGGCCCCGGGAATGAGCAGTTCTTC	CASSVVYTGGPGNEQFF
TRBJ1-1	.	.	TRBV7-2	TGTGCCAGCAGGGATTCAGGGTTGAACACTGAAGCTTTCTTT	CASRDSGLNTEAFF
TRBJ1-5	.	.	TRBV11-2	TGTGCCAGCAGCTTATCGGGGGATCAGCCCCAGCATTTT	CASSLSGDQPQHF
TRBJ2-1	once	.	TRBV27	TGTGCCAGCAGTGCCGACAGTTACAATGAGCAGTTCTTC	CASSADSYNEQFF
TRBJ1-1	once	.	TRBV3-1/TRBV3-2	TGTGCCAGCAGCCCCAGGGGTGAGAGGACTGAAGCTTTCTTT	CASSPRGERTEAFF
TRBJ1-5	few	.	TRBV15	TGTGCCACCAGCCCGGGCGGGGTACGGCAGCCCCAGCATTTT	CATSPGGVRQPQHF
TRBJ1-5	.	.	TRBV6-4	TGTGCCAGCAGTGACTGCCCCAGGGTAGAGGGCAATCAGCCCCAGCATTTT	CASSDCPRVEGNQPQHF
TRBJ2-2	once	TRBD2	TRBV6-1	TGTGCCAGCAGTGAGGGGGGGAGAAGAACCGGGGAGCTGTTTTTT	CASSEGGRRTGELFF
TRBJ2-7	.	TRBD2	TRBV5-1	TGCGCCAGCAGCTTGTGGACTAGCGGGGGGGCCTCCTACGAGCAGTACTTC	CASSLWTSGGASYEQYF
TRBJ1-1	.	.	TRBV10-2	TGCGCCAGCAGGAGACAGCCACAAGACACTGAAGCTTTCTTT	CASRRQPQDTEAFF
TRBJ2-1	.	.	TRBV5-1	TGCGCCAGCAGCTTGGTAGCGGCGAGCAATGAGCAGTTCTTC	CASSLVAASNEQFF
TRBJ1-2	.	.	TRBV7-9	TGTGCCAGCACTCCTAGGGGTAACTATGGCTACACCTTC	CASTPRGNYGYTF
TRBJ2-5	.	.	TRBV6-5	TGTGCCAGCAGTTATGATCCGGGACAACAAGAGACCCAGTACTTC	CASSYDPGQQETQYF
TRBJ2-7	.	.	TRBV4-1	TGCGCCAGCAGCCAAGATCCTTACTACGAGCAGTACTTC	CASSQDPYYEQYF
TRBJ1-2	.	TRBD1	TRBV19	TGTGCCAGTAGTCCCCAATTCTTGGACAGGTCCAAGGTCAACTATGGCTACACCTTC	CASSPQFLDRSKVNYGYTF
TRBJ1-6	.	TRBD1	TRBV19	TGTGCCAGTAGTAGGGGACAGGGACGCGGATCACCCCTCCACTTT	CASSRGQGRGSPLHF
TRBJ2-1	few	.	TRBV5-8	TGTGCCAGCAGCTTACCCTTTCGACAGGACCACAATGAGCAGTTCTTC	CASSLPFRQDHNEQFF
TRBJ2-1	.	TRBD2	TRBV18	TGTGCCAGCTCACCACCGACTAGCGGCCCATCCTACAATGAGCAGTTCTTC	CASSPPTSGPSYNEQFF
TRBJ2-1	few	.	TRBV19	TGTGCCAGTGAGAACAGCGGAAATGAGCAGTTCTTC	CASENSGNEQFF
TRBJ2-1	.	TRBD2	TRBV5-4	TGTGCCAGCAGCGGACTAGCGGATTACTACAATGAGCAGTTCTTC	CASSGLADYYNEQFF
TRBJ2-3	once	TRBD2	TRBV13	TGTGCCAGCAGCCGACTAGCGGGGGGGGGCACAGATACGCAGTATTTT	CASSRLAGGGTDTQYF
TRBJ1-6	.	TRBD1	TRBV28	TGTGCCAGCAGTTTATTTGACAGGGCTGGAGGCCTCCACTTT	CASSLFDRAGGLHF
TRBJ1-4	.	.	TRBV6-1	TGTGCCAGCAGTGAAGCTTTGGGAGCAACTAATGAAAAACTGTTTTTT	CASSEALGATNEKLFF